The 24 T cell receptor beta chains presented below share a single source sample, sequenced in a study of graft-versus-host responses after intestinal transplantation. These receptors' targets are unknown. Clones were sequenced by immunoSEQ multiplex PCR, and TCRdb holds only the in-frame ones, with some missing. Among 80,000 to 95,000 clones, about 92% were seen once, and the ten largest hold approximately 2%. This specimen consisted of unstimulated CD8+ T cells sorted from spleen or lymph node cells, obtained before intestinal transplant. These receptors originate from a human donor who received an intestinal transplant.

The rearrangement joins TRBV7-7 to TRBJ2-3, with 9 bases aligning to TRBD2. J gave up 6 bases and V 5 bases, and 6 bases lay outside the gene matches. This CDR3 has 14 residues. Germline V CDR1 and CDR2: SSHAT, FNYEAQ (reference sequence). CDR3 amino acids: CASSPGLASDTQYF. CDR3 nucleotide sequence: TGTGCCAGCAGCCCGGGACTAGCATCGGATACGCAGTATTTT.

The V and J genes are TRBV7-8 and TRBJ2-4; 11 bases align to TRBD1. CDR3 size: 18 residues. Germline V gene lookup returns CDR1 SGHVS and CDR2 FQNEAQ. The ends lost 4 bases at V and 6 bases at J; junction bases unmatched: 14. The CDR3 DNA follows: TGTGCCAGCAGCTCACGTAGCTGGACAGGGGGCGATGGAAACATTCAGTACTTC. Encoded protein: CASSSRSWTGGDGNIQYF.

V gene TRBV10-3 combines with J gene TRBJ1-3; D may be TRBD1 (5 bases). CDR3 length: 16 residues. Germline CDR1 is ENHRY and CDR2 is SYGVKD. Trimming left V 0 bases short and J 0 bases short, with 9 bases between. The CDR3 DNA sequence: TGTGCCATCAGTGAGTCAAGGGGCTCCTCTGGAAACACCATATATTTT. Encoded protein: CAISESRGSSGNTIYF.

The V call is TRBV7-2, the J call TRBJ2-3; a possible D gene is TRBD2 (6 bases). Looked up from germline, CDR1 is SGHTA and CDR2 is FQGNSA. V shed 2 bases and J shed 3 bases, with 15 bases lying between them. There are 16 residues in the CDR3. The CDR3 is CASSLSLEGTTDTQYF. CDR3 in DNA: TGTGCCAGCAGCTTATCATTGGAGGGGACGACAGATACGCAGTATTTT.

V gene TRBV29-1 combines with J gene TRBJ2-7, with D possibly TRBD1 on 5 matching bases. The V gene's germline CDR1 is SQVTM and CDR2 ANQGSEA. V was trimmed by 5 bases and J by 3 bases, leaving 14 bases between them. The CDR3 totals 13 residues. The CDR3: CSVCPRDSYEQYF. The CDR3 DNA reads TGCAGCGTTTGTCCTCGAGACAGCTACGAGCAGTACTTC.

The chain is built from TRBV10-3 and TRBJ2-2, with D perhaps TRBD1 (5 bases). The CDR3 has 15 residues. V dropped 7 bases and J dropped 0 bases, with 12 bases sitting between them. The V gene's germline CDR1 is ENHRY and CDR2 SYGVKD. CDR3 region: CAINEDSANTGELFF. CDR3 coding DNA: TGTGCCATCAACGAAGACAGTGCGAACACCGGGGAGCTGTTTTTT.

DNA of the CDR3: TGTGCCAGCAGCGCCTCTAGCGGGGGGGCCAGCACAGATACGCAGTATTTT. Translation: CASSASSGGASTDTQYF. The chain recombines TRBV9 with TRBJ2-3, with TRBD2 matching over 12 bases. With V trimmed by 3 bases and J by 0 bases, 5 bases remained unmatched. From germline, CDR1 is SGDLS and CDR2 YYNGEE. CDR3 size: 17 residues.

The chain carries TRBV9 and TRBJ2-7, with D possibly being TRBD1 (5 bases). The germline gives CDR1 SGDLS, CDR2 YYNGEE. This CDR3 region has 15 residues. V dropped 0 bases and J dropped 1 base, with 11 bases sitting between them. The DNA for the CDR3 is TGTGCCAGCAGCGTAGAGGGGCAGTCTTCCTACGAGCAGTACTTC. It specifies CASSVEGQSSYEQYF.

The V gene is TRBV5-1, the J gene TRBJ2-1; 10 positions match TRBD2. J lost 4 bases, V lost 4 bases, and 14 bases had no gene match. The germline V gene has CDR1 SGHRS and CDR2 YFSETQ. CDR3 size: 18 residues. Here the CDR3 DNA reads TGCGCCAGCAGCGCCGCTAGCGGGGGTCCCCCGCCTTACAATGAGCAGTTCTTC. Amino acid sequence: CASSAASGGPPPYNEQFF.

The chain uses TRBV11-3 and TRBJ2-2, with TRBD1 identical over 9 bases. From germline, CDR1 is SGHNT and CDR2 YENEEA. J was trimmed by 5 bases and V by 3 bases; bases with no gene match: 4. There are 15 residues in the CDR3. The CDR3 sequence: CASSFDRGGTGELFF. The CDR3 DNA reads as TGTGCCAGCAGCTTCGACAGGGGGGGGACCGGGGAGCTGTTTTTT. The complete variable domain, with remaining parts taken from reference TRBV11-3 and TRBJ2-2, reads EAGVVQSPRYKIIEKKQPVAFWCNPISGHNTLYWYLQNLGQGPELLIRYENEEAVDDSQLPKDRFSAERLKGVDSTLKIQPAELGDSAVYLCASSFDRGGTGELFFGEGSRLTVL.

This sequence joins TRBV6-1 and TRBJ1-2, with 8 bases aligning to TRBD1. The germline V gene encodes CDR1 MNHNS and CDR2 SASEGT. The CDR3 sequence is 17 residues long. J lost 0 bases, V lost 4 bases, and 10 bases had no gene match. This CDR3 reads CASSVTGQDPANYGYTF. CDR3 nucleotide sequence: TGTGCCAGCAGTGTTACGGGACAGGATCCAGCTAACTATGGCTACACCTTC.

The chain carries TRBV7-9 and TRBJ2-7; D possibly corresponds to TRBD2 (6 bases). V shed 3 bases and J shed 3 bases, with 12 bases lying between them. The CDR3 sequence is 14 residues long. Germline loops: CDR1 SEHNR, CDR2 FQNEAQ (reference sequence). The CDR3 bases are TGTGCCAGCAGCTTGGAGGGGAATGACTACGAGCAGTACTTC. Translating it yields CASSLEGNDYEQYF.

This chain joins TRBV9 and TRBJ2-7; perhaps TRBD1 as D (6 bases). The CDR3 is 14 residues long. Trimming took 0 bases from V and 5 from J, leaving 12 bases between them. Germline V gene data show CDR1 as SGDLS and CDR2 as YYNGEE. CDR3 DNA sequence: TGTGCCAGCAGCGTAGACCTGGGGGCGAACGAGCAGTACTTC. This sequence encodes CASSVDLGANEQYF. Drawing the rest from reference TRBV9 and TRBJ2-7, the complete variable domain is DSGVTQTPKHLITATGQRVTLRCSPRSGDLSVYWYQQSLDQGLQFLIQYYNGEERAKGNILERFSAQQFPDLHSELNLSSLELGDSALYFCASSVDLGANEQYFGPGTRLTVT.

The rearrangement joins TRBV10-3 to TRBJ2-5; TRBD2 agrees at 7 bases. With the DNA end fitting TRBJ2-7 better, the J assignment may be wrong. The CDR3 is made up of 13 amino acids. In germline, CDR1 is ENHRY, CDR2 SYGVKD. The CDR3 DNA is TGTGCCATCGGGGGGAGGGATAGTTACGAGCAGTACTTC. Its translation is CAIGGRDSYEQYF.

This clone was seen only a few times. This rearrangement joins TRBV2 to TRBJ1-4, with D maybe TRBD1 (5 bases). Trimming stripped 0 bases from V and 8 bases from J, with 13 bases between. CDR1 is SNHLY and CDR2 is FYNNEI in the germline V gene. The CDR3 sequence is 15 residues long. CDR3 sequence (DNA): TGTGCCAGCAGTGAAGCATGGCAGGGCGGCGAAAAACTGTTTTTT. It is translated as CASSEAWQGGEKLFF.

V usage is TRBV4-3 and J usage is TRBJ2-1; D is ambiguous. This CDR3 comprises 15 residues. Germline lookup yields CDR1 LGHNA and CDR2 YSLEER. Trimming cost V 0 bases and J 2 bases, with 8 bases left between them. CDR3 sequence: CASSQDQVAYNEQFF. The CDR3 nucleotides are TGCGCCAGCAGCCAAGATCAGGTAGCCTACAATGAGCAGTTCTTC.

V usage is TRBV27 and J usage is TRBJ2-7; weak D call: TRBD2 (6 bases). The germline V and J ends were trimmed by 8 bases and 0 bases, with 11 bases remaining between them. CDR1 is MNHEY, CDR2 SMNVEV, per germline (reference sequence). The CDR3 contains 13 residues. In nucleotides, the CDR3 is TGTGCCAGCGGGGGACTTGGCTCCTACGAGCAGTACTTC. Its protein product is CASGGLGSYEQYF.

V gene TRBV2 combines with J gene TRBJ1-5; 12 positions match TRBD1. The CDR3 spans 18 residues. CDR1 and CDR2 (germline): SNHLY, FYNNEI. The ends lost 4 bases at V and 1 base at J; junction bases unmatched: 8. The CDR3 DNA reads TGTGCCAGCAGTGCGGGACAGGGGGCAGGAATAAGCAATCAGCCCCAGCATTTT. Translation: CASSAGQGAGISNQPQHF.

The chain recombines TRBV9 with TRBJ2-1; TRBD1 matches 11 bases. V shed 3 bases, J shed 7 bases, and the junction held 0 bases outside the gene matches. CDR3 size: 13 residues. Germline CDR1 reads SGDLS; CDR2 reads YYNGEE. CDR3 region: CASSGDRGNEQFF. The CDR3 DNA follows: TGTGCCAGCAGCGGGGACAGGGGGAATGAGCAGTTCTTC.

CDR3: CASSWGVGADTQYF. In DNA, the CDR3 is TGTGCCAGCAGTTGGGGGGTGGGCGCAGATACGCAGTATTTT. The gene calls are TRBV27 and TRBJ2-3; tentatively, D is TRBD2 (6 bases). Germline CDR1 MNHEY, CDR2 SMNVEV (reference sequence). V lost 4 bases, J lost 4 bases, and 12 bases lay in between. The CDR3 is 14 amino acids.

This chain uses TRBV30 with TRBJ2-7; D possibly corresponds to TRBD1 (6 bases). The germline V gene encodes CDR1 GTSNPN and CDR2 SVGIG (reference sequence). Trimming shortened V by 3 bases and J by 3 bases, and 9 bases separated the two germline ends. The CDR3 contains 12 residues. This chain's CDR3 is CAWRTGNYEQYF. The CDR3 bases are TGTGCCTGGAGAACAGGGAACTACGAGCAGTACTTC.

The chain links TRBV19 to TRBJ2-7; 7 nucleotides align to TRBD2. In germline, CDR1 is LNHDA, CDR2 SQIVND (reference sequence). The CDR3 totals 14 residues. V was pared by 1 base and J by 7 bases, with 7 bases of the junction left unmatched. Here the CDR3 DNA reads TGTGCCAGTAGTATAGGGAGCGGGGCGAGGGAGCAGTACTTC. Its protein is CASSIGSGAREQYF.

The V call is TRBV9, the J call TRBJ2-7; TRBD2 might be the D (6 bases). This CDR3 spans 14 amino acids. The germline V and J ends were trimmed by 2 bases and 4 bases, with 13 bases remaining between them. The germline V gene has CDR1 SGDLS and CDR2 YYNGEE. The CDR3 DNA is TGTGCCAGCAGCGTCCAAGGTAGCGGATACGAGCAGTACTTC. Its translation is CASSVQGSGYEQYF.

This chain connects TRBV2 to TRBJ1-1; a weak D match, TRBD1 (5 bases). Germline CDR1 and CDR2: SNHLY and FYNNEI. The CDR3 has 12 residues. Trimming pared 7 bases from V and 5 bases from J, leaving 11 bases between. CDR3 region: CASTPGGTEAFF. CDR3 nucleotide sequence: TGTGCCAGCACCCCGGGGGGGACTGAAGCTTTCTTT.